This passage covers 30 T cell receptor beta chains from one sample sequenced in a study of glioma-infiltrating T cells. The iRepertoire nested amplicon-rescue multiplex PCR amplified TCR alpha and beta CDR3s from RNA. TCRdb fed the multiplex PCR reads into MiXCR, producing one record per CDR3 protein. The table records under 200,000 distinct CDR3 sequences, around 40% of them present only once. Sequencing was done on a sample of glioma tissue, nonneoplastic brain tissue, or PBMCs (not recorded which). The receptor source for this set is a human donor with low-grade glioma or glioblastoma, undergoing nonglioma brain surgery, or in good health (not recorded which).

The J gene is TRBJ2-7, the V gene TRBV12-3 or TRBV12-4; 8 bases agree with TRBD2. This CDR3 contains 14 residues. Trimming removed 5 bases from V and 4 bases from J; junction bases left unmatched: 7. The CDR3 sequence is CASSLCSGIYEQYF. In DNA, the CDR3 is TGTGCCAGCAGTCTCTGTAGCGGGATATACGAGCAGTACTTC.

This clonotype was recorded at least ten times. V gene TRBV20-1 combines with J gene TRBJ2-3; 7 bases fit TRBD1. The V segment lost 4 bases and the J segment 4 bases; nucleotides outside the gene matches: 2. The length of the CDR3 is 12 residues. Germline lookup yields CDR1 DFQATT and CDR2 SNEGSKA (reference sequence). Written as DNA, the CDR3 is TGCAGTGCTACCCAGGGGGCAGATACGCAGTATTTT. This gives the protein CSATQGADTQYF.

This clonotype appeared a single time. The junction departs from the called germline gene at one end, perhaps through a read error. J is TRBJ2-3 and V is TRBV6-2 or TRBV6-3; D is uncertain. CDR1 and CDR2 (germline): MNHEY, SVGEGT. The CDR3 runs to 15 residues. The CDR3 loop reads CASISVRMNTDTQYF. DNA of the CDR3: TGTGCCAGCATCAGTGTCAGAATGAACACAGATACTCAGTATTTT.

This clonotype was counted many times. The chain joins TRBV27 to TRBJ1-1, with a possible D match to TRBD1 (6 bases). In germline, CDR1 is MNHEY, CDR2 SMNVEV (reference sequence). V lost 6 bases and J 7 bases, leaving 24 bases between the germline ends. The CDR3 extends over 16 amino acids. The CDR3 DNA follows: TGTGCCAGCAGCGAGGGGTTCGGGGGGCACGAAAGTGAAGCTTTCTTT. This sequence encodes CASSEGFGGHESEAFF.

The chain recombines TRBV3-1 with TRBJ2-1; 9 bases agree with TRBD2. CDR3 length: 20 residues. V dropped 5 bases and J dropped 0; count of bases not matched to a gene: 17. Per the germline V gene, CDR1 is LGHDT and CDR2 is YNNKEL (reference sequence). The CDR3 sequence is CASSETGASGKQSSYNEQFF. DNA of the CDR3: TGTGCCAGCAGCGAAACCGGGGCTAGCGGGAAGCAATCCTCCTACAATGAGCAGTTCTTC.

The chain couples TRBV11-2 to TRBJ2-7, with 11 bases aligning to TRBD2. CDR3 length: 17 residues. Germline V gives CDR1 SGHAT, CDR2 FQNNGV. J was trimmed by 4 bases and V by 5 bases; bases with no gene match: 13. The CDR3 DNA reads as TGTGCCAGCAGCCCGGGACTAGCGGTAGTACTTACTTACGAGCAGTACTTC. It encodes CASSPGLAVVLTYEQYF.

The genes are TRBV7-8 and TRBJ1-5; D perhaps matches TRBD1 (5 bases). Per the germline V gene, CDR1 is SGHVS and CDR2 is FQNEAQ. The CDR3 covers 16 residues. V was cut by 4 bases and J by 0 bases, with 13 bases left in between. CDR3 residues: CASSSWRGISNQPQHF. In DNA form, the CDR3 reads TGTGCCAGCAGCTCATGGAGGGGCATTAGCAATCAGCCCCAGCATTTT.

The chain combines TRBV27 with TRBJ2-7; TRBD1 is a possible D gene (6 bases). The CDR3 totals 13 residues. Trimming shortened V by 8 bases and J by 6 bases, and 17 bases separated the two germline ends. CDR1 is MNHEY and CDR2 is SMNVEV in the germline V gene (reference sequence). The CDR3 loop reads CASQILQGAEQYF. CDR3 DNA sequence: TGTGCCAGCCAGATCCTACAGGGTGCCGAGCAGTACTTC.

Points on this clonotype: An end of the junction differs from the germline gene, which may be a read error. The chain couples TRBV6-1 to TRBJ2-6; either TRBD1 or TRBD2 may supply D (5 bases each). The length of the CDR3 is 17 residues. The germline V gene encodes CDR1 MNHNS and CDR2 SASEGT. CDR3 bases: TGTGCCAGCATCCTAACTCCAGGCCGGACCGGGGCCAACGTCCTAACTTTC. Translated: CASILTPGRTGANVLTF.

This clonotype was seen repeatedly, ten times or more. This rearrangement joins TRBV6-1 to TRBJ2-2; a possible D gene is TRBD1 (6 bases). The germline V gene encodes CDR1 MNHNS and CDR2 SASEGT. V was cut by 5 bases and J by 3 bases, with 10 bases left in between. There are 14 residues in the CDR3. CDR3 loop: CASSLDRDTGELFF. The CDR3 nucleotides read TGTGCCAGCAGTTTGGACAGAGACACCGGGGAGCTGTTTTTT.

The chain links TRBV20-1 to TRBJ2-1; no firm D call. This CDR3 has 13 residues. The germline gives CDR1 DFQATT, CDR2 SNEGSKA (reference sequence). The V gene lost 4 bases and the J gene lost 5 bases, with 12 bases spanning the gap. As DNA, the CDR3 is TGCAGTGCTATTATCGGTACTCACAATGAGCAGTTCTTC. Translated, it gives CSAIIGTHNEQFF.

The genes are TRBV14 and TRBJ1-1; no definite D call. The CDR3 length is 15 residues. Germline values: CDR1 SGHDN, CDR2 FVKESK. V lost 1 base and J 4 bases, leaving 13 bases between the germline ends. CDR3 protein: CASSQVGGFATEAFF. The CDR3 DNA sequence: TGTGCCAGCAGCCAAGTCGGAGGGTTCGCCACTGAAGCTTTCTTT.

This chain joins TRBV7-2 and TRBJ1-6; weak D call: TRBD1 (5 bases). Germline loops: CDR1 SGHTA, CDR2 FQGNSA. The CDR3 is 18 amino acids. The germline V and J ends were trimmed by 3 bases and 14 bases, with 29 bases remaining between them. In nucleotides, the CDR3 is TGTGCCAGCAGCTTGGGACGGGGCAGACAAAGACCCCTTTCGGCCCTCCACTTT. As protein: CASSLGRGRQRPLSALHF.

The chain links TRBV4-1 to TRBJ1-5, with TRBD1 matching 10 bases. Germline V gene lookup returns CDR1 MGHRA and CDR2 YSYEKL. The V segment lost 6 bases and the J segment 1 base; nucleotides outside the gene matches: 15. The CDR3 has 19 residues. The CDR3 nucleotides are TGCGCCAGCAGACATGACAGATGGACAGGGGGGAAGAGCAATCAGCCCCAGCATTTT. Translating it yields CASRHDRWTGGKSNQPQHF.

This clonotype occurred many times. This sequence joins TRBV28 and TRBJ1-5; TRBD1 might be the D (5 bases). V was trimmed by 6 bases and J by 5 bases, leaving 11 bases between them. Per germline, CDR1 MDHEN and CDR2 SYDVKM. The CDR3 runs 13 residues. CDR3 sequence reads: CASRMTDYQPQHF. The CDR3 coding sequence is TGTGCCAGCAGGATGACAGACTATCAGCCCCAGCATTTT.

This clonotype was found many times. This chain links TRBV20-1 with TRBJ1-5; D gene ambiguous. The V gene lost 5 bases and the J gene lost 0 bases, with 5 bases spanning the gap. Germline values: CDR1 DFQATT, CDR2 SNEGSKA (reference sequence). The CDR3 sequence is 12 residues long. The CDR3 sequence: CSAHNSNQPQHF. The CDR3 nucleotides read TGCAGTGCTCATAATAGCAATCAGCCCCAGCATTTT.

This clonotype was seen at least ten times. This sequence joins TRBV7-2 and TRBJ1-4; 10 nucleotides line up with TRBD1. V dropped 4 bases and J dropped 3; count of bases not matched to a gene: 5. The germline CDR1 and CDR2 sequences are SGHTA and FQGNSA. CDR3 length equals 16 residues. CDR3 DNA sequence: TGTGCCAGCAGCTCCGACAGGGGGCCGCCTAATGAAAAACTGTTTTTT. Residues: CASSSDRGPPNEKLFF.

With respect to this clonotype: A much more abundant neighbour one base away suggests this may be a read error. This rearrangement joins TRBV14 to TRBJ2-3; D is uncertain. The germline gives CDR1 SGHDN, CDR2 FVKESK. This CDR3 region has 12 residues. The V end lost 4 bases, the J end lost 7 bases, and 9 bases lay between the germline ends. CDR3 DNA sequence: TGTGCCAGCAGCCCTGCAACGAATACGCAGTATTTT. It is translated as CASSPATNTQYF.

The V and J genes are TRBV14 and TRBJ2-1; the D gene is possibly TRBD1 (5 bases). V lost 4 bases, J lost 12 bases, and 19 bases lay in between. The CDR3 has 14 residues. Germline CDR1 SGHDN, CDR2 FVKESK. The chain's CDR3 is CASSRSQGLKVQFF. The CDR3 coding sequence is TGTGCCAGCAGCCGGTCTCAGGGCCTCAAAGTGCAGTTCTTC.

V gene TRBV3-1 combines with J gene TRBJ2-3; 10 nucleotides line up with TRBD2. Trimming removed 4 bases from V and 5 bases from J; junction bases left unmatched: 12. Germline V CDR1 and CDR2: LGHDT, YNNKEL (reference sequence). The CDR3 has 17 amino acids. This CDR3 reads CASSPPRASGSGDTQYF. CDR3 DNA: TGTGCCAGCAGCCCCCCAAGGGCTAGCGGGAGTGGAGATACGCAGTATTTT.

This clonotype was observed many times. The CDR3 is CSARDDGAGETQYF. The CDR3, as DNA: TGCAGTGCTAGAGATGATGGTGCTGGAGAGACCCAGTACTTC. The V call is TRBV20-1, the J call TRBJ2-5; D is undetermined. The germline gives CDR1 DFQATT, CDR2 SNEGSKA (reference sequence). The CDR3 has 14 amino acids. Between the trimmed V and J ends, which lost 0 bases and 4 bases, there was a span of 12 bases.

The rearrangement uses TRBV6-2 or TRBV6-3 and TRBJ1-1; 7 positions match TRBD1. The V and J ends lost 7 bases and 9 bases, in that order; junction bases with no gene match: 8. CDR3 length: 12 residues. From germline, CDR1 is MNHEY and CDR2 SVGEGT. The CDR3 sequence: CASINGTDKAFF. The CDR3 DNA follows: TGTGCCAGCATCAACGGGACAGATAAAGCTTTCTTT.

This clonotype was counted at least ten times. The CDR3 region is CASSQAKETQYF. The CDR3 region has the DNA TGTGCCAGCTCACAAGCCAAAGAGACCCAGTACTTC. The V and J genes are TRBV18 and TRBJ2-5; D call uncertain. From germline, CDR1 is KGHSH and CDR2 LQKENI. The germline V and J ends were trimmed by 4 bases and 3 bases, with 6 bases remaining between them. This CDR3 has 12 amino acids.

This clonotype has at least ten counts. This chain joins TRBV24-1 and TRBJ2-1; TRBD2 might be the D (5 bases). Germline loops: CDR1 KGHDR, CDR2 SFDVKD. This CDR3 is 17 amino acids long. Trimming cost V 4 bases and J 0 bases, with 15 bases left between them. In DNA form, the CDR3 reads TGTGCCACCAGTGACCCAGGACTCACCGACTCCTACAATGAGCAGTTCTTC. It yields the protein CATSDPGLTDSYNEQFF.

This clonotype was observed once. A much larger clonotype is one base distant, so this may be a read error. The chain is built from TRBV20-1 and TRBJ2-1; TRBD2 agrees at 16 bases. The CDR3 consists of 17 residues. Germline assignment: CDR1 DFQATT and CDR2 SNEGSKA (reference sequence). The CDR3 region has the DNA TGCAGTGCTGGGGGACTAGCGGGAGGGCCGTTCATCAATGAGGAGTTCTTC. Translated, it gives CSAGGLAGGPFINEEFF.

Many counts were recorded for this clonotype. The V and J genes are TRBV28 and TRBJ1-2, with no clear D. Trimming stripped 5 bases from V and 7 bases from J, with 11 bases between. Germline loops: CDR1 MDHEN, CDR2 SYDVKM. The CDR3 extends over 12 amino acids. The CDR3 spells CASSPPVPGYTF. CDR3 coding DNA: TGTGCCAGCAGTCCCCCCGTACCTGGCTACACCTTC.

V is TRBV12-3 or TRBV12-4 and J is TRBJ1-5, with 11 nucleotides matching TRBD1. Trimming cost V 7 bases and J 2 bases; bases outside gene matches: 4. The CDR3 is 15 amino acids. In DNA form, the CDR3 reads TGTGCCAGCACCCCGGACAGGGGGCGCAATCAGCCCCAGCATTTT. Protein: CASTPDRGRNQPQHF.

This clonotype was seen only a few times. A much larger clone lies one base from this, so it may be a read error. The V call is TRBV6-1, the J call TRBJ2-3, with TRBD2 as a possible D gene (6 bases). Trimming cost V 3 bases and J 5 bases, with 18 bases left between them. Germline-derived CDR1 and CDR2 are MNHNS and SASEGT. The CDR3 contains 16 residues. The CDR3 nucleotides are TGTGCCAGCAGTGATAAGACTAGTCAGGGTGGAGATACGCAGTATTTT. This gives the protein CASSDKTSQGGDTQYF.

Many counts were recorded for this clonotype. This chain links TRBV20-1 with TRBJ2-7; TRBD1 agrees at 9 bases. This CDR3 contains 14 residues. Germline trimming cut 5 bases from V and 2 bases from J; bases unmatched to any gene: 7. Per germline, CDR1 DFQATT and CDR2 SNEGSKA (reference sequence). The CDR3 DNA sequence: TGCAGTGCTCTAGGACAGGGGATTACCTACGAGCAGTACTTC. It yields the protein CSALGQGITYEQYF.

CDR3 in amino acids: CAVQRDSTHQPQHF. CDR3 in DNA: TGTGCCGTCCAAAGGGACTCTACGCATCAGCCCCAGCATTTT. The chain has TRBV12-3 or TRBV12-4 and TRBJ1-5, with a tentative D call TRBD1 (5 bases). V lost 11 bases, J lost 5 bases, and 19 bases lay in between. The CDR3 loop spans 14 amino acids.